This TCR beta chain appears in the sequencing data of a study of blood T cell repertoires in COVID-19. Per the germline V gene, CDR1 is LNHDA and CDR2 is SQIVND (reference sequence). Trimming took off 9 bases at V and 3 bases at J, with 11 bases between the two ends. The CDR3 has 12 residues. Assay: immunoSEQ multiplex PCR; the TCRdb copy retains only in-frame clones and omits some. The sample gives around 340,000 clones, around 86% of which show up once; around 4% is in the top ten. Participant reports of clinical history set cohort assignment. This clonotype was obtained from a woman aged 40 to 55 with acute COVID-19. The chain uses TRBV19 and TRBJ1-2; D uncertain. Sequencing was done on a sample of PBMCs or T cells enriched from blood (not recorded which). CDR3 amino acids: CASRVGDYGYTF. CDR3 DNA sequence: TGTGCCAGCCGGGTCGGGGACTATGGCTACACCTTC.